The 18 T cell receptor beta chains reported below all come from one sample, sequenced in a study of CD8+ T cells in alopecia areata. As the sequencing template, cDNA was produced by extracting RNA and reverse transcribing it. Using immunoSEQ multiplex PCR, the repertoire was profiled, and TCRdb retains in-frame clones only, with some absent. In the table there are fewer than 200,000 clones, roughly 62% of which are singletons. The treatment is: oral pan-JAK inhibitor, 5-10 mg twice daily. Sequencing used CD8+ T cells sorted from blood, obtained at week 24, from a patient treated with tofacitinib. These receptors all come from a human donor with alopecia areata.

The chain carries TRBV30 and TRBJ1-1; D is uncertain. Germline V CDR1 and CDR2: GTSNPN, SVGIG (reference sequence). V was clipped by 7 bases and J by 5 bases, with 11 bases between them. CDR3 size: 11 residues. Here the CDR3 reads CASGRETEAFF. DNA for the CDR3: TGTGCCTCGGGTCGGGAGACTGAAGCTTTCTTT.

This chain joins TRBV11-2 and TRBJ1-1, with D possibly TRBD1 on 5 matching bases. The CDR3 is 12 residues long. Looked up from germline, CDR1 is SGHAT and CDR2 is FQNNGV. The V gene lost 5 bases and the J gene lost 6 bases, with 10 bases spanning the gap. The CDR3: CASSQGTPEAFF. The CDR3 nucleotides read TGTGCCAGCAGCCAAGGGACTCCTGAAGCTTTCTTT.

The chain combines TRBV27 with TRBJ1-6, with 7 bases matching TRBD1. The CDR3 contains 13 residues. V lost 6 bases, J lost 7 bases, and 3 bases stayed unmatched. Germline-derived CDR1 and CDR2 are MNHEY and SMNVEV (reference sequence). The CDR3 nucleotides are TGTGCCAGCAGAGGACAGGCCAATTCACCCCTCCACTTT. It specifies CASRGQANSPLHF.

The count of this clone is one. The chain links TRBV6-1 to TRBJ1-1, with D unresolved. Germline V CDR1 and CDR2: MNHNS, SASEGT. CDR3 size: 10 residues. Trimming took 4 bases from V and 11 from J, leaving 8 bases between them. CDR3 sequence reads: CASSGGMAFF. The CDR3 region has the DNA TGTGCCAGCAGTGGGGGAATGGCTTTCTTT.

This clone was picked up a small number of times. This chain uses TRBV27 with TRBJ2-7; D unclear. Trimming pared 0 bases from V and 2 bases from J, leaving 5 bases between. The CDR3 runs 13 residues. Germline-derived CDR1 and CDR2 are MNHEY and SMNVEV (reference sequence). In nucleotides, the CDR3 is TGTGCCAGCAGTTTATCCCGAGCCTACGAGCAGTACTTC. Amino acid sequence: CASSLSRAYEQYF.

The CDR3 DNA reads as TGTGCCAGCAGCCTCTACCGGGACCCATCCTACGAGCAGTACTTC. This codes for CASSLYRDPSYEQYF. The chain is built from TRBV7-8 and TRBJ2-7; tentatively, D is TRBD1 or TRBD2 (5 bases each). The CDR3 extends over 15 amino acids. V was trimmed by 5 bases and J by 1 base, leaving 15 bases between them. Per the germline V gene, CDR1 is SGHVS and CDR2 is FQNEAQ.

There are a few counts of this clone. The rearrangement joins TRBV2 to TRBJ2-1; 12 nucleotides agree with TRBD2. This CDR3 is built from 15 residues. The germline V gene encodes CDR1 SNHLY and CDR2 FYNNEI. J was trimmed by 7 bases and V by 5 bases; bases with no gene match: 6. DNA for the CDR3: TGTGCCAGCAGTCAGCTAGCGGGGGGGGTGAATGAGCAGTTCTTC. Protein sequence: CASSQLAGGVNEQFF.

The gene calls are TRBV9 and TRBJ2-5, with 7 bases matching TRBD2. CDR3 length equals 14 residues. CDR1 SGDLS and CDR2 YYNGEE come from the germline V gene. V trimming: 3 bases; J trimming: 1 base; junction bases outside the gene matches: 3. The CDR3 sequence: CASSAGTTQETQYF. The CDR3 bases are TGTGCCAGCAGCGCCGGGACTACCCAAGAGACCCAGTACTTC.

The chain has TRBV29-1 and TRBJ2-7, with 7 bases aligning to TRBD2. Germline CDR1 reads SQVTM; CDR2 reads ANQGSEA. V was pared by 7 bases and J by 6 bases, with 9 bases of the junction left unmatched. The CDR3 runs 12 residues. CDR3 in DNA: TGCAGCGCGCGGGGGTTAGGAGGCGAGCAGTACTTC. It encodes CSARGLGGEQYF.

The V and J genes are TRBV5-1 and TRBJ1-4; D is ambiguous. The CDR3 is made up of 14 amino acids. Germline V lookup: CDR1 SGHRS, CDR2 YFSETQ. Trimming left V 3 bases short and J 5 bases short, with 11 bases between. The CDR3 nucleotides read TGCGCCAGCAGCTGGAGCGTGGGGAATGAAAAACTGTTTTTT. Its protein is CASSWSVGNEKLFF.

CDR3 DNA sequence: TGTGCCAGCAGCTTGGAGGGCAGGCCGAACACTGAAGCTTTCTTT. Its translation: CASSLEGRPNTEAFF. The V call is TRBV5-6, the J call TRBJ1-1; D not resolved. Trimming stripped 0 bases from V and 1 base from J, with 10 bases between. The CDR3 consists of 15 residues. Looked up from germline, CDR1 is SGHDT and CDR2 is YYEEEE.

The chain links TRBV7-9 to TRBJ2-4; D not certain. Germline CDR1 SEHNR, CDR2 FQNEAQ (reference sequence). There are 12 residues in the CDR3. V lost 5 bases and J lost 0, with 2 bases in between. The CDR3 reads CASSEAKNIQYF. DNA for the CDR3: TGTGCCAGCAGCGAAGCCAAAAACATTCAGTACTTC.

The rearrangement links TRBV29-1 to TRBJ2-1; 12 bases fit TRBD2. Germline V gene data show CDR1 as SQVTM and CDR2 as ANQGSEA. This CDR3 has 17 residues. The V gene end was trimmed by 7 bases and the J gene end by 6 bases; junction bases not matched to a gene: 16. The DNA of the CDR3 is TGCAGCGCGATCCCGGGACTAGCGGGTCCGGACGGCAATGAGCAGTTCTTC. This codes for CSAIPGLAGPDGNEQFF.

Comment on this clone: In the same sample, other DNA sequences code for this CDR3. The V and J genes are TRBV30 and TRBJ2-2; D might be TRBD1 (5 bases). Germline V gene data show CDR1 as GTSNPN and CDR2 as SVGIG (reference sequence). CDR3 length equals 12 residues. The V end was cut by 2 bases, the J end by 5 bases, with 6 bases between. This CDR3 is CAWSPGTGELFF. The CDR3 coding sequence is TGTGCCTGGAGTCCAGGGACCGGGGAGCTGTTTTTT.

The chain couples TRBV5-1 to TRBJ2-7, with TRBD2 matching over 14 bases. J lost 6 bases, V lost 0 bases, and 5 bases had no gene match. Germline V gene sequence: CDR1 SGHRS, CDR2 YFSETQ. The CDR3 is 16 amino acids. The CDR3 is CASSLDGTSGSSEQYF. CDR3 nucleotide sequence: TGCGCCAGCAGCTTGGATGGGACTAGCGGGAGCAGCGAGCAGTACTTC.

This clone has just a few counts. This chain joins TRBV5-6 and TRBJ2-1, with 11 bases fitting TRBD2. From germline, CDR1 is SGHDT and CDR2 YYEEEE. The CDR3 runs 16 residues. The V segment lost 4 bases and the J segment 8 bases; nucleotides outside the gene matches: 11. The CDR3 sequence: CASSGYSGGAGHEQFF. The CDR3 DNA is TGTGCCAGCAGCGGATATAGCGGGGGGGCCGGGCATGAGCAGTTCTTC.

The CDR3 DNA follows: TGCAGCGCTATTTCGGACCAAGTCGCGAACACCGGGGAGCTGTTTTTT. It codes for CSAISDQVANTGELFF. This chain joins TRBV29-1 and TRBJ2-2, with D unclear. This CDR3 is 16 amino acids long. V was trimmed by 7 bases and J by 0 bases, leaving 18 bases between them. Looked up from germline, CDR1 is SQVTM and CDR2 is ANQGSEA.

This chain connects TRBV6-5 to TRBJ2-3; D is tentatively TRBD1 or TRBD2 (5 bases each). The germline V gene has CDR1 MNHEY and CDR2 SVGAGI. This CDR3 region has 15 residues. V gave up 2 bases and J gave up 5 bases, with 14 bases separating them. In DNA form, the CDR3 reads TGTGCCAGCAGTTACCGGGACGCCCCGGGAGATACGCAGTATTTT. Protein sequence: CASSYRDAPGDTQYF.